These 8 T cell receptor beta chains were sequenced from one sample in a study of T cells after yellow fever vaccination. Using its own MiXCR run on the 5' RACE reads, TCRdb lists one record per CDR3 protein. Of more than 450,000 distinct CDR3 sequences listed, roughly a fifth are singletons. Sample: PBMCs, taken around 3 weeks after the first yellow fever vaccination. All receptors come from a man aged 18 to 29 who received the YFV17D yellow fever vaccine.

Ten or more counts support this clonotype. The rearrangement uses TRBV3-1 and TRBJ1-1, with D possibly TRBD1 on 6 matching bases. The CDR3 covers 15 residues. V lost 0 bases to trimming and J lost 8 bases, with 16 bases between them. Per the germline V gene, CDR1 is LGHDT and CDR2 is YNNKEL (reference sequence). CDR3 nucleotides: TGTGCCAGCAGCCAAGATAATGTGGCTACAGGGGAAGCTTTCTTT. It is translated as CASSQDNVATGEAFF.

This clonotype was seen only a few times. The chain joins TRBV7-2 to TRBJ1-1; D ambiguous. V lost 6 bases to trimming and J lost 7 bases, with 15 bases between them. The CDR3 contains 13 residues. Germline V gives CDR1 SGHTA, CDR2 FQGNSA. CDR3 loop: CASSPEVRSEAFF. The CDR3 bases are TGTGCCAGCAGTCCAGAGGTCCGGAGTGAAGCTTTCTTT.

The chain employs TRBV27 and TRBJ1-1; the D is unclear. This CDR3 is built from 13 residues. V lost 0 bases and J lost 8, with 10 bases in between. The germline gives CDR1 MNHEY, CDR2 SMNVEV (reference sequence). CDR3 amino acids: CASSLSMGSEAFF. As DNA, the CDR3 is TGTGCCAGCAGTTTATCGATGGGTTCCGAAGCTTTCTTT.

This clonotype was seen a handful of times. This chain connects TRBV14 to TRBJ2-5, with TRBD2 matching over 9 bases. This CDR3 spans 14 amino acids. J was trimmed by 1 base and V by 5 bases; bases with no gene match: 2. CDR1 is SGHDN, CDR2 FVKESK, per germline. Here the CDR3 reads CASSWTSAQETQYF. The CDR3 DNA reads as TGTGCCAGCAGCTGGACTAGCGCCCAAGAGACCCAGTACTTC.

The chain joins TRBV3-1 to TRBJ1-6, with D unclear. Germline assignment: CDR1 LGHDT and CDR2 YNNKEL (reference sequence). CDR3 length: 12 amino acids. V gave up 3 bases and J gave up 16 bases, with 13 bases separating them. The CDR3 spells CASSHRVAQLHF. The CDR3 nucleotides are TGTGCCAGCAGCCATAGGGTCGCCCAGCTCCACTTT.

The genes are TRBV18 and TRBJ2-3, with 8 bases aligning to TRBD2. V lost 0 bases, J lost 2 bases, and 4 bases stayed unmatched. There are 16 residues in the CDR3. Germline loops: CDR1 KGHSH, CDR2 LQKENI. The CDR3 nucleotides read TGTGCCAGCTCACCACCGCTAGCGGGTAACACAGATACGCAGTATTTT. Its translation is CASSPPLAGNTDTQYF.

The chain carries TRBV5-1 and TRBJ2-3; D might be TRBD1 (5 bases). The germline V gene encodes CDR1 SGHRS and CDR2 YFSETQ. This CDR3 is 15 amino acids long. Trimming stripped 2 bases from V and 1 base from J, with 11 bases between. The CDR3 here is CASSLMTDRTDTQYF. The CDR3 DNA reads as TGCGCCAGCAGCTTAATGACAGATCGCACAGATACGCAGTATTTT.

This clonotype was recorded a few times. The rearrangement joins TRBV28 to TRBJ2-1, with 10 bases matching TRBD2. The CDR3 has 16 residues. The trim removed 6 bases at V and 6 bases at J, leaving 11 bases unmatched. CDR1 is MDHEN, CDR2 SYDVKM, per germline. CDR3 protein: CASSRPSGGAGNEQFF. CDR3 coding DNA: TGTGCCAGCAGCCGTCCGAGCGGGGGGGCCGGCAATGAGCAGTTCTTC.